These 8 T cell receptor beta chains originate from one sample sequenced in a study of blood T cell repertoires in COVID-19. Profiling relied on immunoSEQ multiplex PCR, and the TCRdb table lists in-frame clones only, not all of them. This repertoire shows 150,000 to 200,000 clones, about 85% found once; its top ten account for roughly 2.9%. Sequenced material: peripheral blood. The origin of the receptors is a woman aged 25 to 39 with active or convalescent COVID-19.

The chain is built from TRBV18 and TRBJ1-6, with D possibly TRBD1 on 6 matching bases. The CDR3 is 16 residues long. Germline assignment: CDR1 KGHSH and CDR2 LQKENI. The V end lost 2 bases, the J end lost 6 bases, and 14 bases lay between the germline ends. As DNA, the CDR3 is TGTGCCAGCTCACCATCGGCAGGGGCGTCTAATTCACCCCTCCACTTT. The encoded protein is CASSPSAGASNSPLHF.

The chain joins TRBV7-6 to TRBJ1-1; D remains unclear. Germline CDR1 reads SGHVS; CDR2 reads FNYEAQ. Trimming took off 5 bases at V and 5 bases at J, with 12 bases between the two ends. The CDR3 loop spans 13 amino acids. As DNA, the CDR3 is TGTGCCAGCAGCCCTAATCGGGGTACTGAAGCTTTCTTT. It codes for CASSPNRGTEAFF.

The chain recombines TRBV24-1 with TRBJ1-2; TRBD1 might be the D (5 bases). The V end was cut by 3 bases, the J end by 0 bases, with 7 bases between. CDR1 and CDR2 from the germline V gene are KGHDR and SFDVKD. The CDR3 has 14 amino acids. The CDR3 DNA sequence: TGTGCCACCAGTGATCCGGGGGCTAACTATGGCTACACCTTC. This codes for CATSDPGANYGYTF.

The rearrangement uses TRBV12-3 or TRBV12-4 and TRBJ2-7; 10 bases fit TRBD1. After removal of 5 bases from V and 5 bases from J, the junction contained 3 bases not matched to a gene. The CDR3 spans 13 residues. The CDR3 region is CASSPGTGDEQYF. The CDR3 DNA follows: TGTGCCAGCAGTCCTGGGACAGGGGACGAGCAGTACTTC.

This chain joins TRBV28 and TRBJ1-5; D possibly corresponds to TRBD1 (5 bases). V lost 8 bases and J lost 6, with 8 bases in between. This CDR3 comprises 11 residues. Germline V gene data show CDR1 as MDHEN and CDR2 as SYDVKM. CDR3 in amino acids: CASSGVQPQHF. CDR3 coding DNA: TGTGCCAGCTCGGGGGTTCAGCCCCAGCATTTT. Variable domain in full (rest from reference TRBV28 and TRBJ1-5): DVKVTQSSRYLVKRTGEKVFLECVQDMDHENMFWYRQDPGLGLRLIYFSYDVKMKEKGDIPEGYSVSREKKERFSLILESASTNQTSMYLCASSGVQPQHFGDGTRLSIL.

The chain employs TRBV7-9 and TRBJ2-3; tentative D call: TRBD1 (5 bases). CDR1 is SEHNR, CDR2 FQNEAQ, per germline (reference sequence). This CDR3 spans 15 amino acids. Trimming pared 6 bases from V and 1 base from J, leaving 14 bases between. CDR3 region: CASRAQGGGTDTQYF. The CDR3 DNA sequence: TGTGCCAGCAGGGCGCAGGGTGGGGGCACAGATACGCAGTATTTT.

V is TRBV30 and J is TRBJ2-5; D perhaps matches TRBD2 (6 bases). Germline CDR1 reads GTSNPN; CDR2 reads SVGIG (reference sequence). The CDR3 is 13 amino acids. V dropped 5 bases and J dropped 0 bases, with 10 bases sitting between them. CDR3 nucleotides: TGTGCCTGGGGCCGGGACTACCAAGAGACCCAGTACTTC. Translating gives CAWGRDYQETQYF.

The J gene is TRBJ1-2, the V gene TRBV3-1 (or the pseudogene TRBV3-2); D is perhaps TRBD1 (6 bases). This CDR3 has 14 residues. CDR1 is LGHDT and CDR2 is YNNKEL in the germline V gene (reference sequence). The ends were cut back, 4 bases at V and 4 bases at J, with 13 bases in the middle. CDR3 nucleotide sequence: TGTGCCAGCAGCCCCTGGACAGCTAGCTATGGCTACACCTTC. Translation: CASSPWTASYGYTF.